The clone carrying this T cell receptor beta chain occurred once. This record comes from a study of shared clonotypes between healthy human individuals. This CDR3 contains 15 residues. Trimming removed 4 bases at V and 7 bases at J, with 20 bases between. Germline values: CDR1 SGHRS, CDR2 YFSETQ. Every immunoSEQ plate was one replicate of a subset's evenly spread DNA. Profiling relied on immunoSEQ multiplex PCR, and the TCRdb table lists in-frame clones only, not all of them. The table includes about 1.4 million clones, approximately 97% detected once. The chain is built from TRBV5-1 and TRBJ1-1; a possible D gene is TRBD1 (5 bases). The sequencing input was naive CD4+ T cells sorted from blood. As to subset: CD45RA+ positively selected. This TCR was recovered from a man between 25 and 39 years old in good health. The CDR3 region is CASSVDSWGTGEAFF. The CDR3 DNA follows: TGCGCCAGCAGCGTCGACAGTTGGGGGACGGGTGAAGCTTTCTTT.